Following are 20 T cell receptor gamma chains from one sample sequenced in a study of gamma delta lymphoproliferative disorders and STAT genes. TCRdb made new clone calls on the multiplex PCR reads using CATT. The sample lists around 1,100 gamma-chain clones, approximately 20% seen once, with 35% to 50% in the top ten. Sequencing used genomic DNA taken from PBMCs of patients and controls. Sequencing was performed on blood. These receptors were obtained from a human donor in good health.

Relative to its sample, this clone is medium-sized. The chain has TRGV8 and TRGJ1 or TRGJ2. No J segment appears in TCRdb, so it was assigned here by matching the sequence to germline. This CDR3 has 14 residues. Germline-derived CDR1 and CDR2 are VENAVY and YDSYNSRV. J lost 10 bases, V lost 3 bases, and 15 bases had no gene match. The CDR3 loop is CATWDQGVILKKLF. The CDR3 DNA reads as TGTGCCACCTGGGATCAGGGAGTTATTTTAAAGAAACTCTTT.

By sample share, this clone is medium-sized (0.01 to 0.1%). The rearrangement links TRGV8 to TRGJ1 or TRGJ2. The J gene, missing from TCRdb, was assigned here through DNA to germline matching. V lost 3 bases and J lost 3; bases outside the gene matches: 2. The CDR3 contains 12 residues. Germline CDR1 and CDR2: VENAVY and YDSYNSRV. In nucleotides, the CDR3 is TGTGCCACCTGGGATTTTTATTATAAGAAACTCTTT. It codes for CATWDFYYKKLF.

As concerns this clone: The DNA is left out, because the CDR3 cannot be placed on it with certainty; the CDR3 is given as TCRdb lists it. For the V gene the call is TRGV5; the J gene has no call. The CDR3 spans 18 residues, counting both ends. Germline V gives CDR1 VINAFY, CDR2 YDVSNSKD. CDR3 region: CATWDRHGGNSLAVEQHF.

In its sample, this clone was seen a few times. The chain joins TRGV10 to TRGJ1 or TRGJ2. Here the J gene came from matching the DNA to germline, since TCRdb omits it. TRGV10 is known as an ORF, though its function is uncertain. This CDR3 region has 9 residues. V lost 8 bases, J lost 8 bases, and 1 base stayed unmatched. CDR3 region: CAAWDKKLF. CDR3 DNA sequence: TGTGCTGCGTGGGATAAGAAACTCTTT.

Relative to its sample, this clone is medium-sized. The rearrangement uses TRGV8 and TRGJ1 or TRGJ2. TCRdb offers no J gene call, so here the DNA was matched to germline to obtain one. This CDR3 comprises 11 residues. J lost 11 bases, V lost 0 bases, and 4 bases had no gene match. Germline lookup yields CDR1 VENAVY and CDR2 YDSYNSRV. The CDR3 region is CATWDRLEKLF. CDR3 nucleotide sequence: TGTGCCACCTGGGATAGGCTCGAGAAACTCTTT.

The V call is TRGV11, the J call TRGJ1 or TRGJ2. TCRdb is silent on the J gene; assignment here came from matching the DNA to germline. TRGV11 is identified as an open reading frame with a role that is uncertain. Trimming cost V 2 bases and J 11 bases; bases outside gene matches: 3. This CDR3 comprises 11 residues. CDR3 amino acids: CACWIRLEKLF. The CDR3 bases are TGTGCCTGCTGGATTAGGCTGGAGAAACTCTTT.

Sample share makes this clone medium-sized. This sample also contains other DNA sequences that code for the same CDR3. The rearrangement links TRGV10 to TRGJP1. The J gene, left out of TCRdb, was set here by checking the DNA against germline. TRGV10 is identified as an open reading frame with a role that is uncertain. The V gene end was trimmed by 8 bases and the J gene end by 0 bases; junction bases not matched to a gene: 7. The CDR3 spans 15 residues. Written as DNA, the CDR3 is TGTGCTGCGTGGGATCCTCATACCACTGGTTGGTTCAAGATATTT. Protein: CAAWDPHTTGWFKIF.

The gene calls are TRGV10 and TRGJP1. Here the J gene came from matching the DNA to germline, since TCRdb omits it. TRGV10 falls under the ORF class, with uncertain function. Trimming removed 8 bases from V and 4 bases from J; junction bases left unmatched: 8. This CDR3 spans 14 amino acids. The CDR3 DNA reads TGTGCTGCGTGGGACGCGGGCACTGGTTGGTTCAAGATATTT. This codes for CAAWDAGTGWFKIF.

In regard to this clone: Because the CDR3's place on the DNA is in doubt, the DNA is left out and the CDR3 is given as listed by TCRdb. The J gene went uncalled, whereas the V gene is TRGV10. TRGV10 is identified as an open reading frame with a role that is uncertain. The CDR3 spans 16 amino acids, including both terminal residues. Here the CDR3 reads CAACYIRNSLAVEQHF.

This clone counts as large. The CDR3 loop reads CATWDGPVEKLF. The CDR3, as DNA: TGTGCCACCTGGGACGGCCCGGTGGAGAAACTCTTT. V is TRGV2 and J is TRGJ1 or TRGJ2. The J gene, absent from TCRdb, was called here by matching the DNA to germline. From germline, CDR1 is EGSNGY and CDR2 YDSYNSKV. The CDR3 contains 12 residues. V shed 1 base and J 11 bases; nucleotides not matched to a gene: 8.

In its sample, this clone is medium-sized. DNA of the CDR3: TGTGCCTTGTGGGAGAGGAAACTCTTT. Amino acid sequence: CALWERKLF. The chain employs TRGV9 and TRGJ1 or TRGJ2. Germline matching of the DNA provided the J gene here, since TCRdb leaves it blank. The junction had 2 bases not matched to a gene; V was cut back by 3 bases and J by 12 bases. The germline V gene encodes CDR1 GITISATS and CDR2 ISYDGTV (reference sequence). The CDR3 runs 9 residues.

This clone is large by share. The chain employs TRGV4 and TRGJ1 or TRGJ2. As TCRdb names no J gene, one was assigned here on the basis of a DNA match to germline. J lost 7 bases, V lost 2 bases, and 5 bases had no gene match. Germline V gene data show CDR1 as EGSTGY and CDR2 as YDSYTSSV. The CDR3 spans 12 residues. CDR3 residues: CATWDVGYKKLF. The DNA of the CDR3 is TGTGCCACCTGGGATGTTGGATATAAGAAACTCTTT.

The CDR3 here is CATWDGRQGSDWIKTF. The CDR3 DNA reads as TGTGCCACCTGGGATGGGCGACAAGGTAGTGATTGGATCAAGACGTTT. The genes are TRGV4 and TRGJP2. TCRdb is silent on the J gene; assignment here came from matching the DNA to germline. CDR3 length: 16 amino acids. Trimming removed 0 bases from V and 3 bases from J; junction bases left unmatched: 7. CDR1 and CDR2 from the germline V gene are EGSTGY and YDSYTSSV.

This clone is medium-sized (0.01 to 0.1%) within its sample. This chain connects TRGV8 to TRGJ1 or TRGJ2. Germline matching of the DNA provided the J gene here, since TCRdb leaves it blank. This CDR3 region has 14 residues. Germline V gene lookup returns CDR1 VENAVY and CDR2 YDSYNSRV. The junction had 3 bases not matched to a gene; V was cut back by 0 bases and J by 1 base. The CDR3 DNA reads TGTGCCACCTGGGATAGGCACAATTATTATAAGAAACTCTTT. Protein: CATWDRHNYYKKLF.

By share, this clone counts as medium-sized. The chain couples TRGV8 to TRGJ1 or TRGJ2. TCRdb gives no J gene; it was assigned here by matching the DNA to germline. CDR3 length equals 11 residues. Germline assignment: CDR1 VENAVY and CDR2 YDSYNSRV. Trimming at V came to 4 bases and at J to 7 bases, leaving 4 bases not matched to a gene. CDR3 in amino acids: CATWERYKKLF. Here the CDR3 DNA reads TGTGCCACCTGGGAGCGGTATAAGAAACTCTTT.

The chain carries TRGV10 and TRGJ1 or TRGJ2. The J gene, missing from TCRdb, was assigned here through DNA to germline matching. TRGV10 is known as an ORF, though its function is uncertain. J was trimmed by 10 bases and V by 10 bases; bases with no gene match: 8. CDR3 length equals 10 residues. The CDR3 DNA is TGTGCTGCGTTCAGACGGAAGAAACTCTTT. It translates to CAAFRRKKLF.

In its sample, this clone ranks as medium-sized (0.01 to 0.1%). CDR3 region: CATWDGNYYKKLF. The CDR3, as DNA: TGTGCCACCTGGGATGGGAATTATTATAAGAAACTCTTT. V gene TRGV4 combines with J gene TRGJ1 or TRGJ2. TCRdb offers no J gene call, so here the DNA was matched to germline to obtain one. V shed 0 bases, J shed 1 base, and the junction held 0 bases outside the gene matches. The CDR3 spans 13 residues. Germline CDR1 reads EGSTGY; CDR2 reads YDSYTSSV.

A note on this clone: Because the CDR3's place on the DNA is in doubt, the DNA is left out and the CDR3 is given as listed by TCRdb. V gene assignment gives TRGV11, but the J gene was left uncalled. TRGV11 is known as an ORF, though its function is uncertain. Ends included, the CDR3 has 18 residues. CDR3 loop: CTTVPAGLGTGSDWIKTF.

The V gene is TRGV2, the J gene TRGJ1 or TRGJ2. The J gene comes from matching the DNA to germline here; TCRdb lacks it. The germline V gene encodes CDR1 EGSNGY and CDR2 YDSYNSKV. This CDR3 is built from 14 residues. The junction had 10 bases not matched to a gene; V was cut back by 1 base and J by 7 bases. The CDR3 coding sequence is TGTGCCACCTGGGACGGCCTCTCCGGATATAAGAAACTCTTT. Translating gives CATWDGLSGYKKLF.

In this sample, this clone is medium-sized. The sample has other DNA sequences that encode this CDR3 too. J is TRGJ1 or TRGJ2 and V is TRGV2. No J gene is reported in TCRdb; it was inferred here by comparing the DNA with germline. CDR3 length: 12 residues. The germline V gene has CDR1 EGSNGY and CDR2 YDSYNSKV. Losses at the gene ends were 0 bases for V and 11 bases for J; bases not matched to a gene: 7. DNA of the CDR3: TGTGCCACCTGGGACGGGGCGCCCCAGAAACTCTTT. Protein sequence: CATWDGAPQKLF.